The T cell receptor beta chain described here comes from a study of blood T cells in healthy people across ages. There are 18 residues in the CDR3. From germline, CDR1 is MNHNS and CDR2 SASEGT. Trimming at V came to 5 bases and at J to 0 bases, leaving 9 bases not matched to a gene. Next came a second PCR, run for 7 to 11 cycles, which used a sample-barcoded 5' primer along with a J-beta primer mix. TCRdb re-called the 5' RACE reads through MiXCR, storing one row per CDR3 protein. The sample gives more than 650,000 distinct CDR3 sequences, roughly 24% of which show up once; 2.5% to 3.5% is in the top ten. This sample also appeared in a second study, on T cells of mothers and their children.

The chain joins TRBV6-1 to TRBJ2-6, with 8 bases lining up with TRBD2. The TCR originated in a boy between 10 and 17 years old in good health. The sequenced material came from blood. CDR3 nucleotides: TGTGCCAGCAGTCTGAAGCGCGGGGGGAACTCTGGGGCCAACGTCCTGACTTTC. Translation gives CASSLKRGGNSGANVLTF.